Shown below are 14 T cell receptor beta chains from a single sample sequenced in a study of T-cell reconstitution after alpha-beta-depleted transplantation in children. Researchers prepared the TCRbeta library using unique molecular identifiers, the study reports. One entry per CDR3 protein, called by TCRdb with MiXCR from the PCR reads. The sample carries approximately 270,000 distinct CDR3 sequences, roughly a quarter recorded once. The sample was PBMCs, mostly from graft donor cells, taken 360 days after TCRalphabeta/CD19-depleted stem cell transplant. Source of these receptors: a female patient aged 2-9 years who had a stem cell transplant for congenital amegakaryocytic thrombocytopenia, so the T cells may come from the graft donor.

The genes are TRBV12-3 or TRBV12-4 and TRBJ1-2, with a tentative D call TRBD1 (5 bases). V lost 4 bases to trimming and J lost 7 bases, with 7 bases between them. The CDR3 consists of 11 residues. The CDR3 loop is CASSYGAGYTF. CDR3 DNA sequence: TGTGCCAGCAGTTACGGGGCTGGCTACACCTTC.

The rearrangement links TRBV14 to TRBJ2-2; D gene ambiguous. The CDR3 spans 13 residues. Between the trimmed V and J ends, which lost 3 bases and 2 bases, there was a span of 4 bases. Germline CDR1 is SGHDN and CDR2 is FVKESK. CDR3 residues: CASSQTNTGELFF. For the CDR3, the DNA is TGTGCCAGCAGCCAGACTAACACCGGGGAGCTGTTTTTT.

V and J are TRBV4-1 and TRBJ1-2; no reliable D call. V lost 4 bases, J lost 2 bases, and 8 bases lay in between. This CDR3 comprises 13 residues. The germline gives CDR1 MGHRA, CDR2 YSYEKL. This CDR3 reads CASSLRQNYGYTF. CDR3 coding DNA: TGCGCCAGCAGCCTACGGCAGAACTATGGCTACACCTTC.

This clonotype was counted ten times or more. The chain employs TRBV12-3 or TRBV12-4 and TRBJ2-7; TRBD1 or TRBD2 may be the D gene (5 bases each). V lost 3 bases, J lost 10 bases, and 10 bases lay in between. The CDR3 extends over 11 amino acids. Here the CDR3 reads CASSFGTDQYF. Written as DNA, the CDR3 is TGTGCCAGCAGTTTTGGGACGGACCAGTACTTC.

This clonotype was seen more than once but under ten times. CDR3 bases: TGTGCCAGCAGCCAATATAACGGGGAGCAGTACTTC. Its translation: CASSQYNGEQYF. The V gene is TRBV3-1, the J gene TRBJ2-7; no definite D call. CDR1 LGHDT and CDR2 YNNKEL come from the germline V gene (reference sequence). There are 12 residues in the CDR3. With 2 bases removed from V and 7 bases from J, the gap between germline ends came to 9 bases.

The rearrangement links TRBV5-1 to TRBJ2-2; 8 bases match TRBD1. The CDR3 contains 16 residues. Germline CDR1 SGHRS, CDR2 YFSETQ. J gave up 3 bases and V 0 bases, and 4 bases lay outside the gene matches. As DNA, the CDR3 is TGCGCCAGCAGCTTGGGCCAGGGGGCGCACACCGGGGAGCTGTTTTTT. This encodes CASSLGQGAHTGELFF.

The chain couples TRBV4-2 to TRBJ2-3; D might be TRBD2 (5 bases). The germline V gene encodes CDR1 LGHNA and CDR2 YNFKEQ. V gave up 0 bases and J gave up 3 bases, with 13 bases separating them. The CDR3 consists of 16 residues. The CDR3 here is CASSQDIGGPTDTQYF. CDR3 nucleotide sequence: TGTGCCAGCAGCCAAGACATCGGCGGGCCTACAGATACGCAGTATTTT.

The chain combines TRBV29-1 with TRBJ2-1; D is tentatively TRBD1 or TRBD2 (7 bases each). The germline V gene encodes CDR1 SQVTM and CDR2 ANQGSEA. The V gene lost 7 bases and the J gene lost 3 bases, with 16 bases spanning the gap. The CDR3 covers 14 residues. CDR3: CSAGTAGIYNEQFF. The CDR3 DNA follows: TGCAGCGCTGGGACAGCGGGAATCTACAATGAGCAGTTCTTC.

This clonotype was counted only a few times. The chain is built from TRBV10-3 and TRBJ2-5, with D unresolved. From germline, CDR1 is ENHRY and CDR2 SYGVKD. Trimming stripped 4 bases from V and 4 bases from J, with 10 bases between. This CDR3 has 13 amino acids. The CDR3 bases are TGTGCCATCAGTGCAAGATCCCCAGAGACCCAGTACTTC. Protein product: CAISARSPETQYF.

V gene TRBV13 combines with J gene TRBJ2-3; a possible D gene is TRBD2 (7 bases). Trimming removed 5 bases at V and 0 bases at J, with 18 bases between. Germline V gene lookup returns CDR1 PRHDT and CDR2 FYEKMQ (reference sequence). The CDR3 loop spans 17 amino acids. CDR3 loop: CASSPEGGAHSTDTQYF. The DNA for the CDR3 is TGTGCCAGCAGCCCCGAAGGGGGGGCCCATAGCACAGATACGCAGTATTTT.

The chain uses TRBV7-8 and TRBJ2-7, with D unclear. The ends were cut back, 1 base at V and 0 bases at J, with 13 bases in the middle. The CDR3 is 16 residues long. The V gene's germline CDR1 is SGHVS and CDR2 FQNEAQ. CDR3 amino acids: CASSLVWVGSSYEQYF. CDR3 in DNA: TGTGCCAGCAGCTTAGTGTGGGTTGGTAGCTCCTACGAGCAGTACTTC. The complete variable domain, with remaining parts taken from reference TRBV7-8 and TRBJ2-7, reads GAGVSQSPRYKVAKRGQDVALRCDPISGHVSLFWYQQALGQGPEFLTYFQNEAQLDKSGLPSDRFFAERPEGSVSTLKIQRTQQEDSAVYLCASSLVWVGSSYEQYFGPGTRLTVT.

There are a few counts of this clonotype. The V call is TRBV27, the J call TRBJ2-5; TRBD2 matches at 13 bases. CDR3 length: 16 amino acids. Germline-derived CDR1 and CDR2 are MNHEY and SMNVEV (reference sequence). V gave up 0 bases and J gave up 5 bases; unmatched junction bases: 3. CDR3 loop: CASSLSGLAGLETQYF. CDR3 nucleotides: TGTGCCAGCAGTTTATCGGGACTAGCGGGATTGGAGACCCAGTACTTC.

This clonotype appeared a few times. CDR3 in amino acids: CASSPTGTHSDQPQHF. The CDR3 nucleotides are TGCGCCAGCAGTCCCACCGGGACCCACTCCGATCAGCCCCAGCATTTT. The chain recombines TRBV23-1 with TRBJ1-5; TRBD1 is a possible D gene (5 bases). TRBV23-1 is an ORF, with its function uncertain. CDR3 length equals 16 residues. Trimming took off 4 bases at V and 5 bases at J, with 18 bases between the two ends.

This clonotype was found a few times. One end of the junction does not line up with germline, which may come from a read error. The V gene is TRBV27, the J gene TRBJ1-5; D is possibly TRBD1 (5 bases). Germline CDR1 and CDR2: MNHEY and SMNVEV (reference sequence). This CDR3 region has 13 residues. The CDR3 nucleotides read TGTGCCAGCAGCCCGAGGGGCAATCAGCCCCAGCGTTTT. Translating gives CASSPRGNQPQRF.